This T cell receptor beta chain is drawn from a study of blood T cell repertoires in COVID-19. Background on the study: Sites across the United States, Italy and Spain contributed samples from acute and convalescent COVID-19. PBMCs, B-cell-depleted T cells, or T cells provided the cDNA or gDNA that made up the material.

Method: immunoSEQ multiplex PCR; TCRdb's copy keeps in-frame clones and lacks some. The data hold fewer than 400,000 clones, with about 88% observed a single time. This CDR3 spans 17 amino acids. V was clipped by 0 bases and J by 1 base, with 14 bases between them. Germline V gives CDR1 PRHDT, CDR2 FYEKMQ (reference sequence). The gene calls are TRBV13 and TRBJ2-3; TRBD1 might be the D (5 bases). The material sequenced was peripheral blood. The source of this sequence is a human donor in a cohort sampled during active COVID-19. The CDR3 protein is CASSLGGQGHRTDTQYF. CDR3 DNA sequence: TGTGCCAGCAGCTTAGGCGGCCAGGGTCACCGCACAGATACGCAGTATTTT.